A single sample is the source of the 26 T cell receptor beta chains below, sequenced in a study of blood T cells in healthy people across ages. It was with a sample-barcoded 5' primer and a J-beta primer mix that a second PCR of roughly 6 to 11 cycles was run. Each CDR3 protein gets one entry after TCRdb re-called the 5' RACE reads with MiXCR. The sample lists 1.8 million or so distinct CDR3 sequences, roughly 43% seen once, with approximately 22% in the top ten. Material for sequencing was blood. These receptors were taken from a human donor in good health.

This clonotype was recorded at least ten times. This chain links TRBV6-2 or TRBV6-3 with TRBJ2-5; D remains unclear. The length of the CDR3 is 17 residues. Trimming shortened V by 0 bases and J by 5 bases, and 19 bases separated the two germline ends. The germline gives CDR1 MNHEY, CDR2 SVGEGT. Here the CDR3 DNA reads TGTGCCAGCAGTTACTCGATTCGACGGAGCCCACGGGAGACCCAGTACTTC. Its protein product is CASSYSIRRSPRETQYF.

The chain uses TRBV6-5 and TRBJ2-5; D call uncertain. The end of the DNA aligns better with TRBJ2-7, so the J call may be wrong. Germline V gene sequence: CDR1 MNHEY, CDR2 SVGAGI. The CDR3 is 15 residues long. The DNA of the CDR3 is TGTGCCAGCAGACCAAGTGGACGAATAATCTACGAGCAGTACTTC. Translating it yields CASRPSGRIIYEQYF.

This clonotype is a singleton in its sample. Being one base from a much bigger clone, this may be a read error. The chain combines TRBV4-3 with TRBJ2-5; 7 bases are shared with TRBD1. This CDR3 region has 14 residues. CDR1 and CDR2 from the germline V gene are LGHNA and YSLEER. The CDR3 is CASGQDRGLGTQYF. Here the CDR3 DNA reads TGCGCCAGCGGCCAAGATAGGGGGCTCGGGACCCAGTACTTC.

The V and J genes are TRBV7-2 and TRBJ1-2; D gene unclear. Germline V gene sequence: CDR1 SGHTA, CDR2 FQGNSA. The V gene lost 3 bases and the J gene lost 0 bases, with 8 bases spanning the gap. The CDR3 runs 14 residues. The CDR3 is CASSFNAANYGYTF. CDR3 sequence (DNA): TGTGCCAGCAGCTTTAATGCCGCTAACTATGGCTACACCTTC. Supplemented by reference TRBV7-2 and TRBJ1-2, the full variable domain reads GAGVSQSPSNKVTEKGKDVELRCDPISGHTALYWYRQSLGQGLEFLIYFQGNSAPDKSGLPSDRFSAERTGGSVSTLTIQRTQQEDSAVYLCASSFNAANYGYTFGSGTRLTVV.

This clonotype was detected a few times. This sequence joins TRBV28 and TRBJ1-1, with D uncertain. The length of the CDR3 is 14 residues. Germline-derived CDR1 and CDR2 are MDHEN and SYDVKM. V was pared by 6 bases and J by 0 bases, with 11 bases between. DNA of the CDR3: TGTGCCAGCAGCATCCGACCGATGAACACTGAAGCTTTCTTT. Residues: CASSIRPMNTEAFF. Using reference TRBV28 and TRBJ1-1 for the parts outside the CDR3, the full variable domain is DVKVTQSSRYLVKRTGEKVFLECVQDMDHENMFWYRQDPGLGLRLIYFSYDVKMKEKGDIPEGYSVSREKKERFSLILESASTNQTSMYLCASSIRPMNTEAFFGQGTRLTVV.

This clonotype turned up a few times. This chain uses TRBV5-4 with TRBJ2-7, with D possibly TRBD1 on 6 matching bases. The V and J ends lost 4 bases and 4 bases respectively, with 21 bases between them. CDR1 and CDR2 from the germline V gene are SGHNT and YYREEE (reference sequence). The CDR3 is 16 amino acids. The DNA for the CDR3 is TGTGCCAGCAGCCCAAACACTCGGGACACCTTTTACGAGCAGTACTTC. It encodes CASSPNTRDTFYEQYF.

This clonotype has ten or more counts. The rearrangement links TRBV7-2 to TRBJ2-3, with unresolved D. Between the trimmed V and J ends, which lost 1 base and 4 bases, there was a span of 9 bases. The CDR3 spans 14 residues. Germline values: CDR1 SGHTA, CDR2 FQGNSA. The CDR3 bases are TGTGCCAGCAGCTTAGGATTAGTTCCAGATACGCAGTATTTT. As protein: CASSLGLVPDTQYF.

This clonotype was counted only a few times. This chain uses TRBV2 with TRBJ2-7, with 9 bases fitting TRBD1. The CDR3 sequence is 16 residues long. The V gene end was trimmed by 8 bases and the J gene end by 5 bases; junction bases not matched to a gene: 16. Germline-derived CDR1 and CDR2 are SNHLY and FYNNEI. The CDR3 is CASGWDGDRDFDEQYF. The CDR3 coding sequence is TGTGCCAGCGGTTGGGACGGGGACAGGGATTTCGACGAGCAGTACTTC.

The gene calls are TRBV6-6 and TRBJ2-1; 9 bases line up with TRBD1. Unmatched junction bases numbered 5, after V lost 2 bases and J lost 6 bases. The germline gives CDR1 MNHNY, CDR2 SVGAGI (reference sequence). The length of the CDR3 is 15 residues. The chain's CDR3 is CASSYKGTGSNEQFF. As DNA, the CDR3 is TGTGCCAGCAGTTACAAAGGGACAGGGTCCAATGAGCAGTTCTTC.

This clonotype was detected a few times. This chain uses TRBV27 with TRBJ1-2; D is possibly TRBD1 (5 bases). V gave up 3 bases and J gave up 4 bases, with 15 bases separating them. This CDR3 comprises 15 residues. In germline, CDR1 is MNHEY, CDR2 SMNVEV (reference sequence). CDR3 loop: CASSLTAITSYGYTF. Here the CDR3 DNA reads TGTGCCAGCAGTTTGACAGCTATCACAAGCTATGGCTACACCTTC.

This rearrangement joins TRBV7-2 to TRBJ1-2; 8 nucleotides match TRBD1. Per germline, CDR1 SGHTA and CDR2 FQGNSA. With 5 bases clipped from V and 3 bases from J, the junction kept 14 bases outside the gene matches. The CDR3 spans 17 residues. CDR3 nucleotides: TGTGCCAGCAGCGCCTCGAGCCTCGCAGGGGGCCACTATGGCTACACCTTC. Its protein product is CASSASSLAGGHYGYTF.

This clonotype has a handful of counts. This chain connects TRBV29-1 to TRBJ2-3; 7 positions match TRBD1. The CDR3 totals 12 residues. Germline V gene sequence: CDR1 SQVTM, CDR2 ANQGSEA. V was pared by 6 bases and J by 4 bases, with 4 bases of the junction left unmatched. The CDR3: CSVATGADTQYF. Here the CDR3 DNA reads TGCAGCGTGGCCACAGGGGCAGATACGCAGTATTTT.

This clonotype has ten or more counts. The chain recombines TRBV20-1 with TRBJ2-7, with TRBD1 as a possible D gene (5 bases). This CDR3 has 11 amino acids. Trimming took off 7 bases at V and 2 bases at J, with 9 bases between the two ends. In germline, CDR1 is DFQATT, CDR2 SNEGSKA (reference sequence). CDR3 region: CSVSGPYEQYF. In nucleotides, the CDR3 is TGCAGTGTGTCAGGGCCCTACGAGCAGTACTTC.

The chain links TRBV21-1 to TRBJ2-4; TRBD2, the table's D call, lacks a check against the DNA. The J call may be in error: the DNA end matches TRBJ2-7 better. TRBV21-1 is recorded as a pseudogene. The CDR3 is 18 residues long. CDR3 in DNA: TGTGCCAGCAGCAAAGCGCCATCTTCTAGCGGAGTCGACTACGAGCAGTACTTC. This sequence encodes CASSKAPSSSGVDYEQYF.

The chain links TRBV20-1 to TRBJ1-5; D gene ambiguous. The CDR3 length is 13 residues. From germline, CDR1 is DFQATT and CDR2 SNEGSKA (reference sequence). With 0 bases removed from V and 2 bases from J, the gap between germline ends came to 5 bases. The CDR3 DNA follows: TGCAGTGCTAGAGATGATGGCAATCAGCCCCAGCATTTT. Residues: CSARDDGNQPQHF.

This clonotype was seen only a few times. This sequence joins TRBV25-1 and TRBJ2-1, with 8 bases that match TRBD1. With 3 bases clipped from V and 7 bases from J, the junction kept 11 bases outside the gene matches. Germline V gives CDR1 MGHDK, CDR2 SYGVNS. The CDR3 has 16 residues. CDR3 DNA sequence: TGTGCCAGCAGTGACCTCGACAGGGGTATCGGTAATGAGCAGTTCTTC. This sequence encodes CASSDLDRGIGNEQFF.

The chain recombines TRBV7-2 with TRBJ2-5, with 9 nucleotides matching TRBD2. V gave up 5 bases and J gave up 5 bases; unmatched junction bases: 15. The germline CDR1 and CDR2 sequences are SGHTA and FQGNSA. There are 17 residues in the CDR3. The CDR3 loop reads CASSPDLGSGGWETQYF. In nucleotides, the CDR3 is TGTGCCAGCAGCCCAGACTTGGGTAGCGGGGGATGGGAGACCCAGTACTTC.

Only a few counts were recorded for this clonotype. This chain links TRBV6-2 or TRBV6-3 with TRBJ2-1, with 14 bases aligning to TRBD2. The CDR3 covers 18 residues. Germline-derived CDR1 and CDR2 are MNHEY and SVGEGT. V lost 0 bases and J lost 4; bases outside the gene matches: 5. The CDR3 protein is CASSYSTSGGAEYNEQFF. CDR3 nucleotides: TGTGCCAGCAGTTACTCGACTAGCGGGGGGGCGGAGTACAATGAGCAGTTCTTC.

The J gene is TRBJ1-2, the V gene TRBV7-2; the D is unclear. This CDR3 contains 13 residues. V lost 5 bases and J lost 4, with 11 bases in between. From germline, CDR1 is SGHTA and CDR2 FQGNSA. The CDR3 DNA reads as TGTGCCAGCAGCCCCCAGGAGGGCTATGGCTACACCTTC. Translated: CASSPQEGYGYTF.

V usage is TRBV27 and J usage is TRBJ1-4; D unclear. This CDR3 has 15 amino acids. Between the trimmed V and J ends, which lost 3 bases and 7 bases, there was a span of 15 bases. Per germline, CDR1 MNHEY and CDR2 SMNVEV (reference sequence). The CDR3 reads CASSFKAPPSEKLFF. The CDR3, as DNA: TGTGCCAGCAGTTTTAAAGCCCCCCCGAGTGAAAAACTGTTTTTT.

This clonotype was found a few times. The genes are TRBV11-2 and TRBJ2-7; 7 bases align to TRBD2. Germline V gives CDR1 SGHAT, CDR2 FQNNGV. Trimming at V came to 4 bases and at J to 0 bases, leaving 12 bases not matched to a gene. The CDR3 sequence is 17 residues long. CDR3 coding DNA: TGTGCCAGCAGCTCACTTCGACTAGCCTTAATCTCCTACGAGCAGTACTTC. It yields the protein CASSSLRLALISYEQYF.

This clonotype was detected a few times. The chain links TRBV24-1 to TRBJ2-5; D uncertain. This CDR3 has 11 amino acids. Per germline, CDR1 KGHDR and CDR2 SFDVKD. V lost 4 bases and J lost 3, with 2 bases in between. This chain's CDR3 is CATSEEETQYF. CDR3 in DNA: TGTGCCACCAGTGAGGAAGAGACCCAGTACTTC.

This clonotype has at least ten counts. The junction shows a germline mismatch at one end, possibly a read error. The chain uses TRBV5-1 and TRBJ2-5; D perhaps matches TRBD1 (5 bases). The V gene's germline CDR1 is SGHRS and CDR2 YFSETQ. The CDR3 sequence is 13 residues long. CDR3 in DNA: TGTGCCAGCAGCCCAGGGATACAAGAGACCCAGTACTTC. It specifies CASSPGIQETQYF.

This clonotype was detected only a few times. The chain couples TRBV7-2 to TRBJ2-7, with D perhaps matching TRBD2 (5 bases). Germline V lookup: CDR1 SGHTA, CDR2 FQGNSA. V shed 5 bases and J shed 4 bases, with 18 bases lying between them. The CDR3 contains 15 residues. As DNA, the CDR3 is TGTGCCAGCAGCCCCGTCGGGGTCAACGGGTACGAGCAGTACTTC. It is translated as CASSPVGVNGYEQYF.

The chain uses TRBV12-3 or TRBV12-4 and TRBJ2-7; 8 nucleotides agree with TRBD1. V lost 6 bases to trimming and J lost 5 bases; unmatched junction nucleotides: 6. There are 13 residues in the CDR3. The CDR3 nucleotides read TGTGCCAGCAGAAGCAACAGGGGGGACGAGCAGTACTTC. Its protein is CASRSNRGDEQYF.

This clonotype has only a few counts. The rearrangement joins TRBV6-2 or TRBV6-3 to TRBJ2-7, with TRBD1 identical over 7 bases. Germline CDR1 and CDR2: MNHEY and SVGEGT. The V gene end was trimmed by 6 bases and the J gene end by 4 bases; junction bases not matched to a gene: 15. CDR3 length: 16 residues. The CDR3 bases are TGTGCCAGCAGCTCCCCCAGTTACCGGACAGGATACGAGCAGTACTTC. This gives the protein CASSSPSYRTGYEQYF.